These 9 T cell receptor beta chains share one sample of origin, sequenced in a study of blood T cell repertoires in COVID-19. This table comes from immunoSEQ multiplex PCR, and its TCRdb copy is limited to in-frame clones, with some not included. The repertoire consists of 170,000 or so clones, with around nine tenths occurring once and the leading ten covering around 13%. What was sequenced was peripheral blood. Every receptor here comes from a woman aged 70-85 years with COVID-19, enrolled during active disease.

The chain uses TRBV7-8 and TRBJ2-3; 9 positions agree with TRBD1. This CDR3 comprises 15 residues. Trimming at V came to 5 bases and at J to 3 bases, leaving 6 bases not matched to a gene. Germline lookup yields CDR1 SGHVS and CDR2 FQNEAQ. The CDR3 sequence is CASSRDRGWTDTQYF. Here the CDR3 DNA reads TGTGCCAGCAGCCGAGACAGGGGGTGGACAGATACGCAGTATTTT.

The CDR3 protein is CSALQGRTQYF. The CDR3 DNA reads TGCAGCGCATTACAGGGGCGCACCCAGTACTTC. This chain links TRBV20-1 with TRBJ2-5; 7 bases are a match to TRBD1. The germline gives CDR1 DFQATT, CDR2 SNEGSKA (reference sequence). This CDR3 comprises 11 residues.

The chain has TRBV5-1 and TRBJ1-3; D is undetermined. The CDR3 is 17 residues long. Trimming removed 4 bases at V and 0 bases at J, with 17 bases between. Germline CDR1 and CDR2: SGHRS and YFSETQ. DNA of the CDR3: TGCGCCAGCAGCACGGATGGCGTCCCAGGCTCTGGAAACACCATATATTTT. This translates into CASSTDGVPGSGNTIYF.

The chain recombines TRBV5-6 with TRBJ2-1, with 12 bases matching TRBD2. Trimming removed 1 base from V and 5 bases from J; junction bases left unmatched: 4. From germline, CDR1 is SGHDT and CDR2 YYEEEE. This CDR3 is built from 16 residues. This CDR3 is CASSLLTSGGNNEQFF. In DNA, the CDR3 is TGTGCCAGCAGCTTGTTAACTAGCGGGGGGAACAATGAGCAGTTCTTC. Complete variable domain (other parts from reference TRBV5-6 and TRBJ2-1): DAGVTQSPTHLIKTRGQQVTLRCSPKSGHDTVSWYQQALGQGPQFIFQYYEEEERQRGNFPDRFSGHQFPNYSSELNVNALLLGDSALYLCASSLLTSGGNNEQFFGPGTRLTVL.

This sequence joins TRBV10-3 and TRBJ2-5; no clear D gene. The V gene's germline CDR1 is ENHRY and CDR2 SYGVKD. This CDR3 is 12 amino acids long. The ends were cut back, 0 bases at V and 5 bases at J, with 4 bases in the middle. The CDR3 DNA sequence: TGTGCCATCAGTGAGTCCCCGGAGACCCAGTACTTC. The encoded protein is CAISESPETQYF.

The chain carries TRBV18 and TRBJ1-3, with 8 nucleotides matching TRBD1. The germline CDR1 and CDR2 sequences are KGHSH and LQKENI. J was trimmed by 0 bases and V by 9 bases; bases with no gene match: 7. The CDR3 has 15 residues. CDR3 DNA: TGTGCCAGGAAGGGACAGGTGAGCTCTGGAAACACCATATATTTT. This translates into CARKGQVSSGNTIYF.

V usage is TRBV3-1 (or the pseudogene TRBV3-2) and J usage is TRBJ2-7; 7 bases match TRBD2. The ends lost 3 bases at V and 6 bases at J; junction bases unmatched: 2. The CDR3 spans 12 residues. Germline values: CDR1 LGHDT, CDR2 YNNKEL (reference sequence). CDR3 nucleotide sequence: TGTGCCAGCAGCCAGACTAGCTCCGAGCAGTACTTC. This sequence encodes CASSQTSSEQYF.

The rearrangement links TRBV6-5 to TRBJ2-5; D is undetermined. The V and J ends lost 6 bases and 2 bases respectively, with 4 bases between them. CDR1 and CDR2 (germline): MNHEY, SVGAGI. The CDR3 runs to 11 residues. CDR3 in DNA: TGTGCCAGCAGCATTCAAGAGACCCAGTACTTC. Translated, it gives CASSIQETQYF.

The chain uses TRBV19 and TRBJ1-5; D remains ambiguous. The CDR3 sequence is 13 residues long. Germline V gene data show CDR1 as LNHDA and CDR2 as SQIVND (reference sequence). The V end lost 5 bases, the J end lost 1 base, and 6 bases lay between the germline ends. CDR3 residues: CASSPVSNQPQHF. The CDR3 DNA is TGTGCCAGTAGTCCCGTAAGCAATCAGCCCCAGCATTTT.